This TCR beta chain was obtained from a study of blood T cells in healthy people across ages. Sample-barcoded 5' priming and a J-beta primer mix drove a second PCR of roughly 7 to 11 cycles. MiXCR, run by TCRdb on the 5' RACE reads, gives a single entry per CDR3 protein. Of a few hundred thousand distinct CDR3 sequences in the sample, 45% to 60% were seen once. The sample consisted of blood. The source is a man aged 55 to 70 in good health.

The CDR3 DNA reads TGTGCCAGCAGGTTAGGGTCACAGTTCCAAGAGACCCAGTACTTC. It encodes CASRLGSQFQETQYF. V and J are TRBV28 and TRBJ2-5; the D is unclear. This CDR3 contains 15 residues. Germline V lookup: CDR1 MDHEN, CDR2 SYDVKM. Between the trimmed V and J ends, which lost 6 bases and 1 base, there was a span of 15 bases.